The 32 T cell receptor beta chains below come from one sample, sequenced in a study of cytotoxic CD8 clonotypes in ibrutinib-treated CLL. Sequencing was performed with immunoSEQ multiplex PCR; in TCRdb, only in-frame clones are kept and a portion is missing. This sample has about 89,000 clones; 70% to 85% occur once, and the top ten carry 32%. The starting material was PBMCs, obtained after 12 months of ibrutinib treatment. These receptors were obtained from a human donor with chronic lymphocytic leukemia.

Only a few counts were recorded for this clone. The V gene is TRBV2, the J gene TRBJ2-5, with 9 bases identical to TRBD1. CDR1 and CDR2 from the germline V gene are SNHLY and FYNNEI. The CDR3 is 15 amino acids. Trimming at V came to 5 bases and at J to 5 bases, leaving 9 bases not matched to a gene. Here the CDR3 reads CASSRGTGIAETQYF. Written as DNA, the CDR3 is TGTGCCAGCAGTAGGGGGACAGGGATTGCGGAGACCCAGTACTTC.

This clone was seen a handful of times. The chain has TRBV25-1 and TRBJ2-6, with D possibly matching TRBD2 (8 bases). Trimming shortened V by 4 bases and J by 14 bases, and 18 bases separated the two germline ends. In germline, CDR1 is MGHDK, CDR2 SYGVNS. The CDR3 runs 14 residues. Written as DNA, the CDR3 is TGTGCCAGCAGTGCTCGGGAGGGGGCGGACCTCCTGACTTTC. It translates to CASSAREGADLLTF.

CDR3 in DNA: TGTGCCTGGAGTGTAACGGGCTCCTCAGCTGGGACCCAGTACTTC. It is translated as CAWSVTGSSAGTQYF. This chain connects TRBV30 to TRBJ2-5; no clear D gene. Germline V CDR1 and CDR2: GTSNPN, SVGIG (reference sequence). CDR3 length: 15 amino acids. Trimming shortened V by 0 bases and J by 7 bases, and 18 bases separated the two germline ends.

The sample holds a few counts of this clone. This chain joins TRBV19 and TRBJ1-1; D may be TRBD1 (6 bases). There are 12 residues in the CDR3. Germline CDR1 is LNHDA and CDR2 is SQIVND (reference sequence). The V gene lost 8 bases and the J gene lost 1 base, with 8 bases spanning the gap. CDR3 sequence: CASSRGNTEAFF. The CDR3 DNA follows: TGTGCCAGTTCCAGGGGGAACACTGAAGCTTTCTTT.

V is TRBV27 and J is TRBJ1-5; D is perhaps TRBD1 (5 bases). Germline V lookup: CDR1 MNHEY, CDR2 SMNVEV (reference sequence). This CDR3 is 16 amino acids long. V was cut by 8 bases and J by 0 bases, with 17 bases left in between. The CDR3 is CASPRGRTDSNQPQHF. The CDR3 region has the DNA TGTGCCAGCCCGAGGGGACGCACTGATAGCAATCAGCCCCAGCATTTT.

This clone was counted a few times. This chain links TRBV7-9 with TRBJ2-3; 7 nucleotides match TRBD2. The CDR3 spans 15 residues. V trimming: 1 base; J trimming: 3 bases; junction bases outside the gene matches: 4. Looked up from germline, CDR1 is SEHNR and CDR2 is FQNEAQ (reference sequence). The CDR3 loop reads CASSLGVLATDTQYF. The CDR3 bases are TGTGCCAGCAGCTTAGGGGTACTAGCGACAGATACGCAGTATTTT.

V is TRBV28 and J is TRBJ1-4; a weak D match, TRBD1 (5 bases). V dropped 6 bases and J dropped 7 bases, with 12 bases sitting between them. CDR3 size: 13 residues. Germline CDR1 reads MDHEN; CDR2 reads SYDVKM. The CDR3 is CASRGPRGEKLFF. In DNA, the CDR3 is TGTGCCAGCAGGGGCCCTAGGGGTGAAAAACTGTTTTTT.

V and J are TRBV9 and TRBJ1-2; D gene ambiguous. The CDR3 sequence is 13 residues long. Trimming removed 2 bases at V and 8 bases at J, with 13 bases between. Germline CDR1 SGDLS, CDR2 YYNGEE. The CDR3 here is CASSVEPEGGYTF. DNA of the CDR3: TGTGCCAGCAGCGTCGAGCCAGAAGGCGGCTACACCTTC.

This sequence joins TRBV29-1 and TRBJ1-2; 11 bases are shared with TRBD1. CDR1 is SQVTM, CDR2 ANQGSEA, per germline. The J segment lost 4 bases and the V segment lost 6 bases, leaving 7 bases of the junction unmatched. CDR3 size: 14 residues. CDR3 amino acids: CSVTSGTGGYGYTF. The DNA for the CDR3 is TGCAGCGTGACATCGGGGACAGGGGGCTATGGCTACACCTTC.

The chain couples TRBV6-1 to TRBJ2-7, with 9 nucleotides matching TRBD1. The CDR3 is made up of 15 amino acids. V shed 11 bases and J 0 bases; nucleotides not matched to a gene: 11. Germline values: CDR1 MNHNS, CDR2 SASEGT. The CDR3 DNA is TGTGCCGGCGTGACCGACAGGGGGAGCTCCTACGAGCAGTACTTC. This gives the protein CAGVTDRGSSYEQYF.

This chain connects TRBV5-1 to TRBJ2-7; D is unclear. This CDR3 has 13 residues. Trimming pared 2 bases from V and 3 bases from J, leaving 9 bases between. Germline assignment: CDR1 SGHRS and CDR2 YFSETQ. CDR3 sequence reads: CASSFGQNYEQYF. The CDR3 DNA sequence: TGCGCCAGCAGCTTTGGGCAAAACTACGAGCAGTACTTC.

The sample holds many counts of this clone. V and J are TRBV7-2 and TRBJ1-4, with D possibly being TRBD1 (6 bases). Germline CDR1 SGHTA, CDR2 FQGNSA. Between the trimmed V and J ends, which lost 3 bases and 14 bases, there was a span of 16 bases. This CDR3 contains 13 residues. The CDR3 protein is CASSFAPGQGLFF. The CDR3 coding sequence is TGTGCCAGCAGCTTTGCCCCAGGGCAGGGGCTGTTTTTT.

J is TRBJ2-2 and V is TRBV4-2; perhaps TRBD1 as D (6 bases). The CDR3 length is 16 residues. V was trimmed by 5 bases and J by 1 base, leaving 14 bases between them. Looked up from germline, CDR1 is LGHNA and CDR2 is YNFKEQ. This CDR3 reads CASSYRARQNTGELFF. The CDR3 DNA is TGTGCCAGCAGCTACAGGGCCAGACAGAACACCGGGGAGCTGTTTTTT.

The chain is built from TRBV5-5 and TRBJ2-2; the match to TRBD1 covers 9 bases. The CDR3 contains 15 residues. The J segment lost 6 bases and the V segment lost 1 base, leaving 4 bases of the junction unmatched. Germline V gene data show CDR1 as SGHKS and CDR2 as YYEKEE (reference sequence). The CDR3 nucleotides read TGTGCCAGCAGCTTGTGGGACAGGGATTCCGGGGAGCTGTTTTTT. Protein: CASSLWDRDSGELFF.

J is TRBJ1-5 and V is TRBV19; D is unclear. V gave up 6 bases and J gave up 3 bases, with 12 bases separating them. Germline V gene data show CDR1 as LNHDA and CDR2 as SQIVND (reference sequence). This CDR3 comprises 14 residues. The CDR3 region has the DNA TGTGCCAGTAGGGAATCAGGTTACAATCAGCCCCAGCATTTT. Translated, it gives CASRESGYNQPQHF.

The gene calls are TRBV5-1 and TRBJ2-1; TRBD2 matches 10 bases. The CDR3 is 19 amino acids. CDR1 is SGHRS, CDR2 YFSETQ, per germline. V lost 4 bases and J lost 2; bases outside the gene matches: 15. CDR3 residues: CASSTYGTAGGTTYNEQFF. The CDR3 coding sequence is TGCGCCAGCAGCACCTATGGGACAGCGGGGGGGACCACCTACAATGAGCAGTTCTTC.

The CDR3 protein is CARRNGSSGGANVLTF. The CDR3 DNA reads as TGTGCCAGGAGAAACGGGTCCTCAGGGGGGGCCAACGTCCTGACTTTC. The chain joins TRBV7-3 to TRBJ2-6, with D maybe TRBD1 (5 bases). V was pared by 9 bases and J by 4 bases, with 19 bases between. Germline loops: CDR1 SGHTA, CDR2 FQGTGA. CDR3 length equals 16 residues.

This chain uses TRBV6-1 with TRBJ2-4, with D maybe TRBD1 (6 bases). The V gene's germline CDR1 is MNHNS and CDR2 SASEGT. V dropped 6 bases and J dropped 3 bases, with 12 bases sitting between them. The CDR3 consists of 14 residues. The CDR3 loop reads CASRRGSDKNIQYF. CDR3 DNA: TGTGCCAGCAGAAGGGGGTCGGACAAAAACATTCAGTACTTC.

This clone was seen only a few times. CDR3 in DNA: TGCGCCAGCAGCTTGGTCTCGGATCCTATTTTCCAGCCCCAGCATTTT. Its translation: CASSLVSDPIFQPQHF. The chain joins TRBV5-1 to TRBJ1-5, with D hard to call. CDR1 is SGHRS and CDR2 is YFSETQ in the germline V gene. CDR3 size: 16 residues. The V end lost 0 bases, the J end lost 7 bases, and 17 bases lay between the germline ends.

This chain joins TRBV1 and TRBJ1-4; TRBD1 was called by the table and not checked on the DNA. TRBV1 is classified as a pseudogene. The CDR3 is made up of 18 amino acids. The CDR3 here is CTSSQAIARQRGNEKLFF. The CDR3 DNA reads as TGCACCAGCAGCCAAGCCATCGCTAGACAAAGGGGTAATGAAAAACTGTTTTTT.

The chain is built from TRBV6-6 and TRBJ2-3, with D perhaps matching TRBD2 (5 bases). Trimming pared 7 bases from V and 5 bases from J, leaving 13 bases between. CDR1 MNHNY and CDR2 SVGAGI come from the germline V gene (reference sequence). The CDR3 runs 13 residues. The CDR3 region has the DNA TGTGCCAGCACTCTCAACGCGGGAGATACGCAGTATTTT. Its translation is CASTLNAGDTQYF.

V usage is TRBV13 and J usage is TRBJ2-2, with D uncertain. The germline V and J ends were trimmed by 2 bases and 0 bases, with 7 bases remaining between them. Germline CDR1 and CDR2: PRHDT and FYEKMQ (reference sequence). The CDR3 loop spans 15 amino acids. The chain's CDR3 is CASSLKPANTGELFF. CDR3 in DNA: TGTGCCAGCAGCTTAAAACCGGCGAACACCGGGGAGCTGTTTTTT.

The J gene is TRBJ2-2, the V gene TRBV9; perhaps TRBD2 as D (6 bases). The V end was cut by 4 bases, the J end by 1 base, with 17 bases between. Germline V lookup: CDR1 SGDLS, CDR2 YYNGEE. The CDR3 totals 17 residues. The CDR3 DNA sequence: TGTGCCAGCAGCTCGGGAGAACAGGTCTGGAACACCGGGGAGCTGTTTTTT. It yields the protein CASSSGEQVWNTGELFF. Drawing the rest from reference TRBV9 and TRBJ2-2, the complete variable domain is DSGVTQTPKHLITATGQRVTLRCSPRSGDLSVYWYQQSLDQGLQFLIQYYNGEERAKGNILERFSAQQFPDLHSELNLSSLELGDSALYFCASSSGEQVWNTGELFFGEGSRLTVL.

The chain is built from TRBV5-1 and TRBJ1-4, with 7 bases matching TRBD1. This CDR3 comprises 12 residues. V trimming: 5 bases; J trimming: 10 bases; junction bases outside the gene matches: 5. CDR1 and CDR2 (germline): SGHRS, YFSETQ. CDR3 amino acids: CASSSGGVKLFF. DNA for the CDR3: TGCGCCAGCAGTTCAGGGGGAGTAAAACTGTTTTTT.

The chain carries TRBV19 and TRBJ2-3; D is possibly TRBD1 (5 bases). CDR3 size: 13 residues. Looked up from germline, CDR1 is LNHDA and CDR2 is SQIVND (reference sequence). Deletions cut 6 bases from V and 2 bases from J, with 9 bases between. The CDR3 loop is CASRGDPTDTQYF. In DNA form, the CDR3 reads TGTGCCAGTAGAGGGGATCCCACAGATACGCAGTATTTT.

The chain employs TRBV25-1 and TRBJ2-2; D ambiguous. Deletions cut 3 bases from V and 7 bases from J, with 6 bases between. CDR3 length equals 12 residues. Germline V lookup: CDR1 MGHDK, CDR2 SYGVNS. The CDR3: CASSDGIGELFF. CDR3 nucleotides: TGTGCCAGCAGTGATGGGATCGGGGAGCTGTTTTTT.

The CDR3 nucleotides read TGTGCCAGCAGCTTGGGTAGGGCAAGCACAGATACGCAGTATTTT. This encodes CASSLGRASTDTQYF. The V call is TRBV5-6, the J call TRBJ2-3; D not certain. The CDR3 is 15 residues long. Trimming removed 0 bases from V and 0 bases from J, with 8 bases in between. Germline V gives CDR1 SGHDT, CDR2 YYEEEE. Full variable domain (outside the CDR3, taken from reference TRBV5-6 and TRBJ2-3): DAGVTQSPTHLIKTRGQQVTLRCSPKSGHDTVSWYQQALGQGPQFIFQYYEEEERQRGNFPDRFSGHQFPNYSSELNVNALLLGDSALYLCASSLGRASTDTQYFGPGTRLTVL.

The rearrangement uses TRBV27 and TRBJ1-2, with TRBD1 matching over 9 bases. J gave up 2 bases and V 5 bases, and 6 bases lay outside the gene matches. The length of the CDR3 is 15 residues. CDR1 and CDR2 (germline): MNHEY, SMNVEV (reference sequence). The DNA for the CDR3 is TGTGCCAGCAGTGTCTCCGGGACAGGGAACTATGGCTACACCTTC. It specifies CASSVSGTGNYGYTF.

This clone was detected a few times. The chain uses TRBV7-2 and TRBJ2-7; weak D call: TRBD2 (5 bases). The germline V gene has CDR1 SGHTA and CDR2 FQGNSA. This CDR3 spans 14 amino acids. The V gene lost 3 bases and the J gene lost 0 bases, with 9 bases spanning the gap. The CDR3 loop reads CASSFGIVSYEQYF. The CDR3 coding sequence is TGTGCCAGCAGCTTCGGGATTGTCTCCTACGAGCAGTACTTC.

The DNA of the CDR3 is TGTGCCAGCAGCTCACGGACACCGAACACTGAAGCTTTCTTT. It codes for CASSSRTPNTEAFF. The rearrangement links TRBV4-2 to TRBJ1-1; TRBD1 is a possible D gene (5 bases). The CDR3 extends over 14 amino acids. V was cut by 5 bases and J by 1 base, with 11 bases left in between. Germline V gene data show CDR1 as LGHNA and CDR2 as YNFKEQ.

The V gene is TRBV28, the J gene TRBJ2-7; D uncertain. The ends were cut back, 5 bases at V and 4 bases at J, with 15 bases in the middle. There are 14 residues in the CDR3. Germline assignment: CDR1 MDHEN and CDR2 SYDVKM. The CDR3 sequence: CASSPPQGLYEQYF. CDR3 nucleotide sequence: TGTGCCAGCAGTCCCCCCCAAGGGTTGTACGAGCAGTACTTC.

The V and J genes are TRBV10-2 and TRBJ2-5; no definite D call. The CDR3 spans 12 residues. Germline values: CDR1 WSHSY, CDR2 SAAADI. The V gene lost 0 bases and the J gene lost 5 bases, with 4 bases spanning the gap. CDR3 bases: TGCGCCAGCAGTGAGTCGACGGAGACCCAGTACTTC. As protein: CASSESTETQYF.